Listed here are 29 T cell receptor beta chains from one sample, sequenced in a study of blood T cells in healthy people across ages. Through a sample-barcoded 5' primer and a J-beta primer mix, a second PCR was run for roughly 7 to 12 cycles. MiXCR was run by TCRdb on the 5' RACE reads, yielding one entry per CDR3 protein. The table includes roughly 800,000 distinct CDR3 sequences, 35% to 40% detected once. The source material was blood. The receptors come from a man younger than 35 in good health.

The V gene is TRBV3-1, the J gene TRBJ1-2, with a weak D call TRBD1 (6 bases). The V gene's germline CDR1 is LGHDT and CDR2 YNNKEL (reference sequence). The germline V and J ends were trimmed by 1 base and 7 bases, with 10 bases remaining between them. CDR3 length: 13 residues. CDR3 DNA sequence: TGTGCCAGCAGCCAAGTTGGGGGCTCTGGCTACACCTTC. It encodes CASSQVGGSGYTF. Full variable domain (rest looked up from reference TRBV3-1 and TRBJ1-2): DTAVSQTPKYLVTQMGNDKSIKCEQNLGHDTMYWYKQDSKKFLKIMFSYNNKELIINETVPNRFSPKSPDKAHLNLHINSLELGDSAVYFCASSQVGGSGYTFGSGTRLTVV.

The chain links TRBV29-1 to TRBJ2-5, with D possibly being TRBD1 (5 bases). Looked up from germline, CDR1 is SQVTM and CDR2 is ANQGSEA. V shed 2 bases and J shed 11 bases, with 18 bases lying between them. This CDR3 comprises 13 residues. The CDR3 nucleotides are TGCAGCGTTGAACGGCAGGGTGCGAATGAGCAGTACTTC. As protein: CSVERQGANEQYF.

The table lists this clonotype with a few counts. The chain combines TRBV12-3 or TRBV12-4 with TRBJ2-5; 10 bases are a match to TRBD1. The V segment lost 7 bases and the J segment 11 bases; nucleotides outside the gene matches: 19. The CDR3 is 16 residues long. This CDR3 is CASNTLWTGGSNEQYF. DNA for the CDR3: TGTGCCAGCAATACTCTCTGGACAGGGGGGAGCAATGAGCAGTACTTC.

The chain has TRBV2 and TRBJ2-3; 7 bases are shared with TRBD1. The V gene's germline CDR1 is SNHLY and CDR2 FYNNEI. The CDR3 spans 16 residues. The V gene end was trimmed by 3 bases and the J gene end by 1 base; junction bases not matched to a gene: 7. The CDR3 loop reads CASSDPRGRGTDTQYF. The CDR3 bases are TGTGCCAGCAGTGATCCGAGGGGGCGGGGCACAGATACGCAGTATTTT.

This clonotype was seen a few times. The chain joins TRBV12-3 or TRBV12-4 to TRBJ1-2; no firm D call. This CDR3 has 14 residues. With 2 bases removed from V and 4 bases from J, the gap between germline ends came to 11 bases. CDR3 protein: CASSLSPEAYGYTF. CDR3 DNA sequence: TGTGCCAGCAGTTTAAGTCCGGAAGCCTATGGCTACACCTTC.

This rearrangement joins TRBV5-1 to TRBJ2-7; D assignment may be TRBD1 or TRBD2 (5 bases each). Germline CDR1 reads SGHRS; CDR2 reads YFSETQ. Trimming removed 4 bases at V and 6 bases at J, with 14 bases between. The CDR3 runs to 13 residues. The CDR3 DNA is TGCGCCAGCAGCCCATCCGATGGGGGCGAGCAGTACTTC. Its protein product is CASSPSDGGEQYF.

The CDR3, as DNA: TGCAGTGTACAGGGGAAAGAAGGCTATGGCTACACCTTC. Encoded protein: CSVQGKEGYGYTF. J is TRBJ1-2 and V is TRBV20-1, with 7 bases aligning to TRBD1. CDR1 and CDR2 (germline): DFQATT, SNEGSKA (reference sequence). V lost 7 bases and J lost 4; bases outside the gene matches: 9. The CDR3 covers 13 residues.

This clonotype was seen many times. The genes are TRBV7-3 and TRBJ2-5; 10 nucleotides align to TRBD2. This CDR3 region has 15 residues. Germline trimming cut 5 bases from V and 5 bases from J; bases unmatched to any gene: 8. Germline CDR1 and CDR2: SGHTA and FQGTGA. CDR3 DNA: TGTGCCAGCAGCGGAGCGGGGGGGCCTCTGGAGACCCAGTACTTC. Translating it yields CASSGAGGPLETQYF.

This chain joins TRBV6-5 and TRBJ1-1, with 9 bases aligning to TRBD1. CDR3 length equals 15 residues. Germline CDR1 is MNHEY and CDR2 is SVGAGI. The trim removed 6 bases at V and 3 bases at J, leaving 8 bases unmatched. CDR3 amino acids: CASSPNTGGHTEAFF. CDR3 nucleotides: TGTGCCAGCAGCCCGAATACAGGGGGCCACACTGAAGCTTTCTTT.

The rearrangement joins TRBV20-1 to TRBJ2-1; 10 nucleotides match TRBD2. The J call may be incorrect, as the DNA end agrees better with TRBJ2-7. CDR3 length: 14 amino acids. The germline gives CDR1 DFQATT, CDR2 SNEGSKA (reference sequence). In DNA, the CDR3 is TGCAGTGCTCCGAGCGGGGGGGCCGACAATGAGCAGTACTTC. Encoded protein: CSAPSGGADNEQYF.

This clonotype was detected ten times or more. The chain joins TRBV4-3 to TRBJ1-2, with D perhaps TRBD1 (5 bases). Between the trimmed V and J ends, which lost 0 bases and 3 bases, there was a span of 11 bases. Per the germline V gene, CDR1 is LGHNA and CDR2 is YSLEER. The CDR3 totals 15 residues. The CDR3 spells CASSQDGAGYYGYTF. CDR3 nucleotide sequence: TGCGCCAGCAGCCAAGATGGAGCAGGGTACTATGGCTACACCTTC.

Comments on this clonotype: It may be a read error: a sequence one base away is much more abundant. The chain couples TRBV12-3 or TRBV12-4 to TRBJ2-4; D might be TRBD2 (5 bases). The J call could be wrong; TRBJ2-5 is a better fit for the DNA end. There are 15 residues in the CDR3. DNA for the CDR3: TGTGACAGCAGTTCTTCCACTAGTCTAGGAGAGACCCAGTACTTC. Translated: CDSSSSTSLGETQYF.

This clonotype was picked up a small number of times. This chain links TRBV7-8 with TRBJ2-3; perhaps D is TRBD1 or TRBD2 (5 bases each). Deletions cut 6 bases from V and 2 bases from J, with 12 bases between. The CDR3 runs 14 residues. CDR1 and CDR2 from the germline V gene are SGHVS and FQNEAQ. The CDR3 coding sequence is TGTGCCAGCAGGAGGGGAGAGGCCACAGATACGCAGTATTTT. As protein: CASRRGEATDTQYF.

The table lists this clonotype with a few counts. The chain links TRBV12-3 or TRBV12-4 to TRBJ1-1; D is perhaps TRBD1 (6 bases). CDR3 length: 13 residues. The germline V and J ends were trimmed by 9 bases and 0 bases, with 11 bases remaining between them. The CDR3 loop is CASGQNMNTEAFF. CDR3 coding DNA: TGTGCCAGTGGACAGAACATGAACACTGAAGCTTTCTTT.

V usage is TRBV9 and J usage is TRBJ1-5, with no clear D. Germline V gene sequence: CDR1 SGDLS, CDR2 YYNGEE. Trimming took 4 bases from V and 4 from J, leaving 9 bases between them. This CDR3 has 13 residues. The DNA for the CDR3 is TGTGCCAGCAGCCGGGTCCCGAATCAGCCCCAGCATTTT. Its translation is CASSRVPNQPQHF. Full variable domain (missing parts from reference TRBV9 and TRBJ1-5): DSGVTQTPKHLITATGQRVTLRCSPRSGDLSVYWYQQSLDQGLQFLIQYYNGEERAKGNILERFSAQQFPDLHSELNLSSLELGDSALYFCASSRVPNQPQHFGDGTRLSIL.

In its sample, this clonotype was seen many times. This chain joins TRBV10-3 and TRBJ2-5; D not certain. In germline, CDR1 is ENHRY, CDR2 SYGVKD. The V end was cut by 0 bases, the J end by 2 bases, with 7 bases between. The CDR3 spans 14 residues. CDR3 region: CAISESGLQETQYF. The DNA of the CDR3 is TGTGCCATCAGTGAGTCAGGCCTTCAAGAGACCCAGTACTTC.

The V gene is TRBV6-2 or TRBV6-3, the J gene TRBJ1-1, with D unclear. The length of the CDR3 is 13 residues. The V gene lost 6 bases and the J gene lost 6 bases, with 14 bases spanning the gap. Germline values: CDR1 MNHEY, CDR2 SVGEGT. CDR3 amino acids: CASSPRILAEAFF. CDR3 nucleotide sequence: TGTGCCAGCAGCCCCCGCATTTTGGCTGAAGCTTTCTTT.

A few counts support this clonotype. At one boundary the junction diverges from the germline segment, which might be a read error. The genes are TRBV2 and TRBJ2-3; 7 bases agree with TRBD1. The germline gives CDR1 SNHLY, CDR2 FYNNEI. The CDR3 runs to 13 residues. This CDR3 reads CASRRDSPDTQYF. CDR3 in DNA: TGTGCCAGCAGAAGGGACAGTCCAGATACACAGTATTTT. Based on the CDR3 plus reference TRBV2 and TRBJ2-3, the full variable domain is EPEVTQTPSHQVTQMGQEVILRCVPISNHLYFYWYRQILGQKVEFLVSFYNNEISEKSEIFDDQFSVERPDGSNFTLKIRSTKLEDSAMYFCASRRDSPDTQYFGPGTRLTVL.

The table lists this clonotype with a few counts. The chain carries TRBV7-3 and TRBJ1-2; D may be TRBD1 (6 bases). The CDR3 spans 15 residues. Trimming took off 0 bases at V and 7 bases at J, with 15 bases between the two ends. Germline V lookup: CDR1 SGHTA, CDR2 FQGTGA. The CDR3 region is CASSLTGGQGTGYTF. CDR3 DNA sequence: TGTGCCAGCAGCTTAACGGGGGGGCAGGGGACTGGCTACACCTTC.

This clonotype has just a few counts. V usage is TRBV25-1 and J usage is TRBJ2-7, with D unclear. Trimming took off 4 bases at V and 7 bases at J, with 14 bases between the two ends. Germline V lookup: CDR1 MGHDK, CDR2 SYGVNS. This CDR3 comprises 13 residues. CDR3 loop: CASSAQSPDEQYF. The CDR3 nucleotides are TGTGCCAGCAGTGCCCAATCCCCAGATGAGCAGTACTTC.

This clonotype was detected a few times. This chain connects TRBV20-1 to TRBJ2-1; 9 bases agree with TRBD2. This CDR3 region has 13 residues. The junction had 6 bases not matched to a gene; V was cut back by 5 bases and J by 7 bases. Germline values: CDR1 DFQATT, CDR2 SNEGSKA (reference sequence). CDR3 amino acids: CSAVGLAGNEQFF. The CDR3 region has the DNA TGCAGTGCTGTGGGGCTAGCGGGGAATGAGCAGTTCTTC.

This clonotype was seen at least ten times. The J gene is TRBJ2-5, the V gene TRBV12-3 or TRBV12-4; D ambiguous. Deletions cut 5 bases from V and 8 bases from J, with 9 bases between. This CDR3 is built from 11 residues. For the CDR3, the DNA is TGTGCCAGCAGTCCGAAAGGTACCCAGTACTTC. This codes for CASSPKGTQYF.

The genes are TRBV7-9 and TRBJ1-2; D uncertain. Germline V gene sequence: CDR1 SEHNR, CDR2 FQNEAQ (reference sequence). The V end was cut by 1 base, the J end by 4 bases, with 10 bases between. The CDR3 totals 14 residues. As DNA, the CDR3 is TGTGCCAGCAGCTTAGTACAACTTAGCTATGGCTACACCTTC. It specifies CASSLVQLSYGYTF. Looking up the rest from reference TRBV7-9 and TRBJ1-2 gives the full variable domain: DTGVSQNPRHKITKRGQNVTFRCDPISEHNRLYWYRQTLGQGPEFLTYFQNEAQLEKSRLLSDRFSAERPKGSFSTLEIQRTEQGDSAMYLCASSLVQLSYGYTFGSGTRLTVV.

The J gene is TRBJ2-7, the V gene TRBV12-3 or TRBV12-4; 7 nucleotides align to TRBD1. V lost 6 bases to trimming and J lost 2 bases; unmatched junction nucleotides: 4. The CDR3 has 13 residues. Written as DNA, the CDR3 is TGTGCCAGCAGACAGGGGAGAGCCTACGAGCAGTACTTC. Translation gives CASRQGRAYEQYF.

The V call is TRBV9, the J call TRBJ2-4, with 7 bases aligning to TRBD1. This CDR3 region has 15 residues. The V segment lost 3 bases and the J segment 13 bases; nucleotides outside the gene matches: 16. Germline CDR1 is SGDLS and CDR2 is YYNGEE. CDR3 region: CASSAGTVTLYGQYF. In nucleotides, the CDR3 is TGTGCCAGCAGCGCCGGGACAGTTACCCTCTACGGGCAGTACTTC.

This chain joins TRBV9 and TRBJ1-1; a possible D gene is TRBD1 (5 bases). The V and J ends lost 3 bases and 10 bases respectively, with 16 bases between them. The CDR3 has 13 residues. CDR1 SGDLS and CDR2 YYNGEE come from the germline V gene. CDR3 coding DNA: TGTGCCAGCAGCGCCACTAGCACCGGGGGAGCTTTCTTT. Protein product: CASSATSTGGAFF.

The chain carries TRBV4-3 and TRBJ1-6; D is undetermined. Trimming took 0 bases from V and 0 from J, leaving 15 bases between them. This CDR3 has 19 amino acids. Germline V lookup: CDR1 LGHNA, CDR2 YSLEER. The CDR3 DNA follows: TGCGCCAGCAGCCAAGATCTTTATCGGGGTAGCTCCTATAATTCACCCCTCCACTTT. This encodes CASSQDLYRGSSYNSPLHF.

CDR3 loop: CASSQGWGDYNEQYF. The CDR3 DNA follows: TGCGCCAGCAGCCAAGGATGGGGCGACTACAATGAGCAGTACTTC. The rearrangement links TRBV4-1 to TRBJ2-7; the D call may be TRBD1 or TRBD2 (5 bases each). The germline V gene has CDR1 MGHRA and CDR2 YSYEKL. This CDR3 is 15 amino acids long. Trimming took off 1 base at V and 7 bases at J, with 17 bases between the two ends.

The rearrangement uses TRBV6-2 or TRBV6-3 and TRBJ2-2; no definite D call. The CDR3 runs to 11 residues. In germline, CDR1 is MNHEY, CDR2 SVGEGT. Trimming removed 1 base at V and 7 bases at J, with 1 base between. CDR3 DNA sequence: TGTGCCAGCAGTTACTTCGGGGAGCTGTTTTTT. This translates into CASSYFGELFF.